Presented here are 14 T cell receptor beta chains from one specimen sequenced in a study of T cells after yellow fever vaccination. Each CDR3 protein is one row after TCRdb ran MiXCR on the 5' RACE reads. The sample holds 300,000 to 350,000 distinct CDR3 sequences, roughly 4% seen once. Sample: PBMCs, taken 5 days after the yellow fever booster vaccination. The receptor set was obtained from a man between 18 and 29 years old who received the YFV17D yellow fever vaccine.

This clonotype was detected many times. This chain joins TRBV20-1 and TRBJ2-5; D possibly corresponds to TRBD1 (6 bases). The length of the CDR3 is 12 residues. Germline assignment: CDR1 DFQATT and CDR2 SNEGSKA (reference sequence). Trimming shortened V by 6 bases and J by 7 bases, and 15 bases separated the two germline ends. The CDR3 region is CSALQGSATQYF. CDR3 in DNA: TGCAGTGCCTTACAGGGTTCTGCGACCCAGTACTTC.

This clonotype was seen ten or more times. This chain links TRBV5-8 with TRBJ1-1; perhaps TRBD1 as D (6 bases). CDR3 length: 14 residues. V lost 2 bases, J lost 5 bases, and 13 bases lay in between. In germline, CDR1 is SGHTS, CDR2 YDEGEE. CDR3: CASSFGQGRTEAFF. CDR3 nucleotide sequence: TGTGCCAGCAGCTTCGGGCAGGGGAGGACTGAAGCTTTCTTT.

This clonotype was counted between two and nine times. The chain carries TRBV20-1 and TRBJ1-4, with 8 bases matching TRBD1. This CDR3 contains 14 residues. After removal of 4 bases from V and 6 bases from J, the junction contained 7 bases not matched to a gene. Germline loops: CDR1 DFQATT, CDR2 SNEGSKA (reference sequence). CDR3 in DNA: TGCAGTGCTATGAATACAGGGGGAGATGAAAAACTGTTTTTT. Translation gives CSAMNTGGDEKLFF.

This clonotype was seen at least ten times. This sequence joins TRBV12-3 or TRBV12-4 and TRBJ2-2, with unresolved D. With 1 base removed from V and 5 bases from J, the gap between germline ends came to 8 bases. The CDR3 covers 14 residues. The chain's CDR3 is CASSLGQNTGELFF. The CDR3 DNA is TGTGCCAGCAGTTTAGGCCAGAATACCGGGGAGCTGTTTTTT.

The chain's CDR3 is CASSLAGTAEAFF. CDR3 DNA: TGTGCCAGCAGCTTAGCTGGTACAGCTGAAGCTTTCTTT. The V call is TRBV7-9, the J call TRBJ1-1; D remains ambiguous. The CDR3 loop spans 13 amino acids. V was pared by 0 bases and J by 6 bases, with 8 bases between. The germline gives CDR1 SEHNR, CDR2 FQNEAQ (reference sequence).

A few counts support this clonotype. The V gene is TRBV28, the J gene TRBJ2-5; a possible D gene is TRBD2 (5 bases). Trimming took 5 bases from V and 3 from J, leaving 16 bases between them. The CDR3 is made up of 15 amino acids. The V gene's germline CDR1 is MDHEN and CDR2 SYDVKM. For the CDR3, the DNA is TGTGCCAGCAGTCCGACGGGTGACGGGGAAGAGACCCAGTACTTC. Translating gives CASSPTGDGEETQYF.

CDR3 region: CASSDQTGQRYGYTF. In nucleotides, the CDR3 is TGCGCCAGCAGCGATCAAACGGGACAGCGTTATGGCTACACCTTC. V usage is TRBV5-1 and J usage is TRBJ1-2; 7 bases map to TRBD1. CDR3 length: 15 amino acids. V lost 4 bases, J lost 5 bases, and 11 bases stayed unmatched. The V gene's germline CDR1 is SGHRS and CDR2 YFSETQ.

This clonotype was counted a few times. CDR3 DNA: TGTGCCAGCAGCTCGGCCAGGGGGTTTCGAGAGACCCAGTACTTC. This translates into CASSSARGFRETQYF. This chain connects TRBV6-2 or TRBV6-3 to TRBJ2-5; TRBD1 matches 7 bases. V trimming: 6 bases; J trimming: 4 bases; junction bases outside the gene matches: 11. CDR1 and CDR2 (germline): MNHEY, SVGEGT. The CDR3 has 15 residues.

The DNA of the CDR3 is TGTGCCAGCAGCCCCATTACCGAGACTAGCGCCAATGAGCAGTTCTTC. Its translation: CASSPITETSANEQFF. The rearrangement joins TRBV7-3 to TRBJ2-1; TRBD2 aligns across 8 bases. V shed 5 bases and J 6 bases; nucleotides not matched to a gene: 12. Germline V lookup: CDR1 SGHTA, CDR2 FQGTGA. The CDR3 runs 16 residues.

This clonotype has a handful of counts. The chain is built from TRBV7-9 and TRBJ1-2; 7 bases are shared with TRBD1. J gave up 4 bases and V 5 bases, and 10 bases lay outside the gene matches. The CDR3 is 15 residues long. Germline V gene lookup returns CDR1 SEHNR and CDR2 FQNEAQ (reference sequence). CDR3 nucleotide sequence: TGTGCCAGCAGCCTCACCCTCCCAGGGGGCTATGGCTACACCTTC. Translated: CASSLTLPGGYGYTF.

The V call is TRBV2, the J call TRBJ2-2; D unresolved. V lost 6 bases, J lost 5 bases, and 16 bases lay in between. Germline V gene lookup returns CDR1 SNHLY and CDR2 FYNNEI. This CDR3 comprises 15 residues. DNA for the CDR3: TGTGCCAGCAGCGCCCTTGGGGTAGTGACCGGGGAGCTGTTTTTT. Its translation: CASSALGVVTGELFF.

The chain couples TRBV5-1 to TRBJ2-1; possibly TRBD1 for D (5 bases). There are 15 residues in the CDR3. Germline CDR1 is SGHRS and CDR2 is YFSETQ. Trimming left V 0 bases short and J 5 bases short, with 12 bases between. The CDR3 region is CASSLALGPNNEQFF. In nucleotides, the CDR3 is TGCGCCAGCAGCTTGGCCTTGGGGCCCAACAATGAGCAGTTCTTC. The variable domain in full, completed from reference TRBV5-1 and TRBJ2-1, reads KAGVTQTPRYLIKTRGQQVTLSCSPISGHRSVSWYQQTPGQGLQFLFEYFSETQRNKGNFPGRFSGRQFSNSRSEMNVSTLELGDSALYLCASSLALGPNNEQFFGPGTRLTVL.

This clonotype has a handful of counts. This chain uses TRBV4-1 with TRBJ2-5, with D perhaps given as TRBD1 or TRBD2 (5 bases each). CDR1 MGHRA and CDR2 YSYEKL come from the germline V gene. Trimming removed 0 bases from V and 3 bases from J, with 8 bases in between. This CDR3 contains 14 residues. CDR3 sequence (DNA): TGCGCCAGCAGCCAAGATGGGGGAAAAGAGACCCAGTACTTC. This sequence encodes CASSQDGGKETQYF.

This clonotype appeared many times. V is TRBV7-2 and J is TRBJ2-5; 11 nucleotides match TRBD1. This CDR3 is 17 amino acids long. Germline V CDR1 and CDR2: SGHTA, FQGNSA. The junction had 7 bases not matched to a gene; V was cut back by 3 bases and J by 1 base. CDR3 sequence reads: CASSLGTGGVIQETQYF. In nucleotides, the CDR3 is TGTGCCAGCAGCTTGGGGACAGGGGGTGTTATCCAAGAGACCCAGTACTTC.